This T cell receptor (beta chain) was sequenced in a study of blood T cell repertoires in COVID-19. The overall study: Material from acute and convalescent COVID-19 was sourced from the United States, Italy and Spain.

V dropped 5 bases and J dropped 3 bases, with 20 bases sitting between them. CDR3 length: 16 residues. Germline V gene data show CDR1 as ENHRY and CDR2 as SYGVKD. In the original processing: Quantification of nucleated cells was approximated via reference gene primer amplification. Clones were sequenced by immunoSEQ multiplex PCR, and TCRdb holds only the in-frame ones, with some missing. Clone size and the V and J calls come from that table; the DNA yielded D and trimming. There are 160,000 or so clones in the sample; about 88% occur only once, and about 5.6% lies in the top ten. The V call is TRBV10-3, the J call TRBJ2-7, with D maybe TRBD1 (6 bases). The origin of this receptor is a woman between 45 and 60 years old with COVID-19, enrolled during active disease. The sample was peripheral blood. For the CDR3, the DNA is TGTGCCATCAGTTTTCGACAGGAGACGCGTGGCTACGAGCAGTACTTC. The encoded protein is CAISFRQETRGYEQYF.